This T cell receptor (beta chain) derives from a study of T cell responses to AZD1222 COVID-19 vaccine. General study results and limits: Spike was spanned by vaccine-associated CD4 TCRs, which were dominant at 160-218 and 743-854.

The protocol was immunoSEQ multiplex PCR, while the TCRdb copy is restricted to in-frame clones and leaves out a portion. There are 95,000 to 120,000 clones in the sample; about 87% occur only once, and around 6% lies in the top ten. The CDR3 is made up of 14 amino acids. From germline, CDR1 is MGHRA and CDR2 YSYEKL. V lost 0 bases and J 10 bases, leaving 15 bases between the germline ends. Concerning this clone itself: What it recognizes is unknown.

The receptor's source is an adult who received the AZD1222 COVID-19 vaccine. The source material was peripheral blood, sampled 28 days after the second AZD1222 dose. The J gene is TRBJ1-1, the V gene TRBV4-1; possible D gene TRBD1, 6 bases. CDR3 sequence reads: CASSQDLGQQVAFF. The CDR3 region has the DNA TGCGCCAGCAGCCAAGATTTAGGACAGCAGGTAGCTTTCTTT.